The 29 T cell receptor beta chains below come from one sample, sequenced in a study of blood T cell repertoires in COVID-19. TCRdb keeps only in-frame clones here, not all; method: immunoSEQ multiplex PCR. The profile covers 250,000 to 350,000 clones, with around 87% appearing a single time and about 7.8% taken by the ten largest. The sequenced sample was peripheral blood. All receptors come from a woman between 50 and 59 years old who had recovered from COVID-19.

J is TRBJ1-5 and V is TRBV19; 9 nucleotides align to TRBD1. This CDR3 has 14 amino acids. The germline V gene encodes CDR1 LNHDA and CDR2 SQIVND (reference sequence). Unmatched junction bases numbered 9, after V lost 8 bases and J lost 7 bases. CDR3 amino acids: CASGPGTGNQPQHF. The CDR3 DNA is TGTGCCAGTGGACCCGGGACAGGGAACCAGCCCCAGCATTTT.

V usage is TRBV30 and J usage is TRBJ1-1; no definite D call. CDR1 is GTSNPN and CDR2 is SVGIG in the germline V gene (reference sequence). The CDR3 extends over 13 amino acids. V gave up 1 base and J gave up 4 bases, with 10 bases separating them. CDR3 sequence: CAWSARVVTEAFF. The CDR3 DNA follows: TGTGCCTGGAGTGCTCGGGTCGTCACTGAAGCTTTCTTT.

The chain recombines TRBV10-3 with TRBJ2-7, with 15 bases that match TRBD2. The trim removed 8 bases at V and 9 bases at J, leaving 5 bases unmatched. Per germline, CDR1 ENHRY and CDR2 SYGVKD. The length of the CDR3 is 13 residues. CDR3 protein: CAIGLAGGNGQYF. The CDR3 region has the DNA TGTGCCATCGGACTAGCGGGGGGGAATGGGCAGTACTTC.

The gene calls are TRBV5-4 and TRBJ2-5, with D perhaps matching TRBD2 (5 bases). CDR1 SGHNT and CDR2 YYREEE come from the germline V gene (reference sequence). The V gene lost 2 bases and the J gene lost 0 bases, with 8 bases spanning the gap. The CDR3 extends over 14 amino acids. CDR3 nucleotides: TGTGCCAGCAGCTTAGCCGGGAACCAAGAGACCCAGTACTTC. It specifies CASSLAGNQETQYF.

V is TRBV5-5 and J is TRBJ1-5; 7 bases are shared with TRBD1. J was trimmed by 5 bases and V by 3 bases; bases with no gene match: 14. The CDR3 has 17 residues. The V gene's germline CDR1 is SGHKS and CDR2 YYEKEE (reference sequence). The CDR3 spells CASSWSLAAGGDQPQHF. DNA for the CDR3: TGTGCCAGCAGCTGGAGTCTCGCGGCAGGGGGTGATCAGCCCCAGCATTTT.

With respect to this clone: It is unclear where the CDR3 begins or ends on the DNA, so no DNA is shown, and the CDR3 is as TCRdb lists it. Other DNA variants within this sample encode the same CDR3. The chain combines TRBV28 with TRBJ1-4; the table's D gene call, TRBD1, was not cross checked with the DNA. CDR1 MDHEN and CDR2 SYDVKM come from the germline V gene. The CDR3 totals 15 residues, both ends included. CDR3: CASSSSDRGGEKLFF.

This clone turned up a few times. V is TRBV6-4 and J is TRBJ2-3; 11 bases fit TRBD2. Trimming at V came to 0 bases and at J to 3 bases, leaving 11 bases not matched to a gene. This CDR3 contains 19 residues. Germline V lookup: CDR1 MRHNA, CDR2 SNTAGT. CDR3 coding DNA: TGTGCCAGCAGTGACTCACCCTACATAGCGGGGGGGTTAACAGATACGCAGTATTTT. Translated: CASSDSPYIAGGLTDTQYF.

CDR3: CASSFVFSEAFF. The CDR3 bases are TGTGCCAGCAGCTTTGTATTCTCTGAAGCTTTCTTT. The rearrangement links TRBV7-8 to TRBJ1-1; no clear D gene. The germline V gene has CDR1 SGHVS and CDR2 FQNEAQ. V was clipped by 3 bases and J by 6 bases, with 8 bases between them. The CDR3 extends over 12 amino acids.

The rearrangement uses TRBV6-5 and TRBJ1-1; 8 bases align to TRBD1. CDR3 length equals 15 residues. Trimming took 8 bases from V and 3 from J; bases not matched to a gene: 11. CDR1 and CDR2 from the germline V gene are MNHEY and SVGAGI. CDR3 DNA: TGTGCCAGCCATAATCCAGGACAGGGCGACACTGAAGCTTTCTTT. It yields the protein CASHNPGQGDTEAFF.

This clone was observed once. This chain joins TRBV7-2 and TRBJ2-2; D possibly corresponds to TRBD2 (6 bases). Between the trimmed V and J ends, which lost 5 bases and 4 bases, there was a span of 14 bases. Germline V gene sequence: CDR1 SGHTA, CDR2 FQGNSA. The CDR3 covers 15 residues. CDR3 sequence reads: CASSPGVGSTGELFF. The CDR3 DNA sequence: TGTGCCAGCAGCCCGGGGGTAGGGAGCACCGGGGAGCTGTTTTTT.

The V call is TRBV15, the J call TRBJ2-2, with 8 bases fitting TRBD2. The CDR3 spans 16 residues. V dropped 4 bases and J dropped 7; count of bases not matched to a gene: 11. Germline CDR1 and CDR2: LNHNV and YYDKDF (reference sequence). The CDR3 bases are TGTGCCACCAGCATCCCCCGGGGGGGACGTAGCGGGGAGCTGTTTTTT. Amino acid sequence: CATSIPRGGRSGELFF.

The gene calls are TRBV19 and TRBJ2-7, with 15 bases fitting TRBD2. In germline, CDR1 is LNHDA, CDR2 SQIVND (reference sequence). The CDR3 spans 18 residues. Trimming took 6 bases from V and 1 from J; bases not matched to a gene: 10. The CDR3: CASSPGLAGGRLSYEQYF. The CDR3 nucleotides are TGTGCCAGTAGCCCGGGACTAGCGGGGGGTCGACTGTCCTACGAGCAGTACTTC.

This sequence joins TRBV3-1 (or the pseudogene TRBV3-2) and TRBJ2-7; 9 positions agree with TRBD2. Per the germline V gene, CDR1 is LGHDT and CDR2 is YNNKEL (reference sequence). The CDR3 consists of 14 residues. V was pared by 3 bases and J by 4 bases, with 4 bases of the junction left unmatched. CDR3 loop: CASSQIAGVYEQYF. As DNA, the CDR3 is TGTGCCAGCAGCCAGATAGCGGGAGTTTACGAGCAGTACTTC.

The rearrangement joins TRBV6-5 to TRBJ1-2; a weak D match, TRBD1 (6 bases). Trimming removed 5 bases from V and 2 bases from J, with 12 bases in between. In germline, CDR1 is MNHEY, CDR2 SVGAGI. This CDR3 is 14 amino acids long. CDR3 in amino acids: CASSPDRNNYGYTF. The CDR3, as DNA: TGTGCCAGCAGTCCGGACAGAAACAACTATGGCTACACCTTC.

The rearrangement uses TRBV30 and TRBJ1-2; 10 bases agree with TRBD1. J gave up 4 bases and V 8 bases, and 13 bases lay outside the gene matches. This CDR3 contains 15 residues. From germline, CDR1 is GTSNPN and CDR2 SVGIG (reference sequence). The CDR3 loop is CARATGGPRSYGYTF. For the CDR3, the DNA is TGTGCCCGCGCGACAGGGGGCCCGAGAAGCTATGGCTACACCTTC. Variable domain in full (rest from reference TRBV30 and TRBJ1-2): SQTIHQWPATLVQPVGSPLSLECTVEGTSNPNLYWYRQAAGRGLQLLFYSVGIGQISSEVPQNLSASRPQDRQFILSSKKLLLSDSGFYLCARATGGPRSYGYTFGSGTRLTVV.

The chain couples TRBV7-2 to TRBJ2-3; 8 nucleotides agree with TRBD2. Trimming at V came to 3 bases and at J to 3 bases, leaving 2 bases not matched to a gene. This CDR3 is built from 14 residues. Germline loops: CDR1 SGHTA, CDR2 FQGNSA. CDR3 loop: CASSLASGTDTQYF. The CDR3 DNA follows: TGTGCCAGCAGCTTGGCTAGCGGGACAGATACGCAGTATTTT. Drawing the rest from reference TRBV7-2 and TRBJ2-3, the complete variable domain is GAGVSQSPSNKVTEKGKDVELRCDPISGHTALYWYRQSLGQGLEFLIYFQGNSAPDKSGLPSDRFSAERTGGSVSTLTIQRTQQEDSAVYLCASSLASGTDTQYFGPGTRLTVL.

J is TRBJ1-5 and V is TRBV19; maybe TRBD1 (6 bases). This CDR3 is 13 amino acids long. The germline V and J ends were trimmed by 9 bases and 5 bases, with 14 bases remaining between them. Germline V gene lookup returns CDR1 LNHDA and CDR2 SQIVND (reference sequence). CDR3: CASEGTLHQPQHF. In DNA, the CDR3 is TGTGCCAGCGAGGGGACACTTCATCAGCCCCAGCATTTT. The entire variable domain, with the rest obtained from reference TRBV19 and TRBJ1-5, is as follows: DGGITQSPKYLFRKEGQNVTLSCEQNLNHDAMYWYRQDPGQGLRLIYYSQIVNDFQKGDIAEGYSVSREKKESFPLTVTSAQKNPTAFYLCASEGTLHQPQHFGDGTRLSIL.

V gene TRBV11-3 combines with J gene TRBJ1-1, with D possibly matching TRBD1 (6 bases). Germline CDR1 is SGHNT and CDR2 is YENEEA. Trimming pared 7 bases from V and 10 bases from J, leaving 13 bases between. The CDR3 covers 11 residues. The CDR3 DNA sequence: TGTGCCAGCATCCCGACCAGGGGAGCTTTCTTT. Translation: CASIPTRGAFF.

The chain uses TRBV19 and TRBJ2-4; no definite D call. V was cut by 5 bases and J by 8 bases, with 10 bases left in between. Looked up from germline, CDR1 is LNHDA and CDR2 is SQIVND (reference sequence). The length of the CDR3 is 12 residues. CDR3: CASSYGVDIQYF. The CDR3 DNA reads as TGTGCCAGTAGTTACGGTGTTGACATTCAGTACTTC.

CDR3 DNA: TGCAGCGTTGGAAAGGGGAAAGATTCACCCCTCCACTTT. Translating gives CSVGKGKDSPLHF. The J gene is TRBJ1-6, the V gene TRBV29-1; possibly TRBD1 for D (5 bases). The CDR3 has 13 amino acids. The germline CDR1 and CDR2 sequences are SQVTM and ANQGSEA. V was cut by 4 bases and J by 8 bases, with 12 bases left in between.

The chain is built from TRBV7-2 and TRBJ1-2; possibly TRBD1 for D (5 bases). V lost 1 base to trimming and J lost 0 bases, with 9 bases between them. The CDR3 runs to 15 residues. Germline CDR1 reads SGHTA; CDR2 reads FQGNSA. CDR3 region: CASSLDRQANYGYTF. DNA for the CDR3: TGTGCCAGCAGCTTAGACAGGCAAGCTAACTATGGCTACACCTTC.

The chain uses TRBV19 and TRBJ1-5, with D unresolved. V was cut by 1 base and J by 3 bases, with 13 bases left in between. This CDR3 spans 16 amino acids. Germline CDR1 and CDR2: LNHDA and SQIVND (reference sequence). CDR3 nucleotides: TGTGCCAGTAGTATAGTGGAGACCGGCGACAATCAGCCCCAGCATTTT. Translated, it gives CASSIVETGDNQPQHF.

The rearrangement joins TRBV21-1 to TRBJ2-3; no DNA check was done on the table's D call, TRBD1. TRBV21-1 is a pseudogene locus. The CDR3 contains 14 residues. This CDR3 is CAFPGTDSTDTQYF. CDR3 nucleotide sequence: TGTGCCTTCCCGGGGACAGATAGCACAGATACGCAGTATTTT.

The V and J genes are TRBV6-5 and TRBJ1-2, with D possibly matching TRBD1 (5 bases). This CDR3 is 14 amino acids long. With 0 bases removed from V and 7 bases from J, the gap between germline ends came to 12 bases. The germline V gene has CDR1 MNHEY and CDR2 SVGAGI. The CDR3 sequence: CASSYSTVGGGYTF. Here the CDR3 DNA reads TGTGCCAGCAGTTACTCTACCGTGGGGGGTGGCTACACCTTC.

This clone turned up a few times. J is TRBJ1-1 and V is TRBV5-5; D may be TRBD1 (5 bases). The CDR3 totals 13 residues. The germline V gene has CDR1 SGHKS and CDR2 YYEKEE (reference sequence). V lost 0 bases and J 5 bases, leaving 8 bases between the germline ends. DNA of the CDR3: TGTGCCAGCAGCTTGGCAACAGGAACTGAAGCTTTCTTT. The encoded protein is CASSLATGTEAFF.

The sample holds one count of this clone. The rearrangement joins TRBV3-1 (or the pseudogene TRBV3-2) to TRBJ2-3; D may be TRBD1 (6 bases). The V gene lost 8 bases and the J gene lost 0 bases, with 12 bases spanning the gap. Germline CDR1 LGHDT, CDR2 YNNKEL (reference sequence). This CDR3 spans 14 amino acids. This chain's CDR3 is CASRSRGSTDTQYF. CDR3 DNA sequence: TGTGCCAGCCGGAGCAGGGGAAGCACAGATACGCAGTATTTT.

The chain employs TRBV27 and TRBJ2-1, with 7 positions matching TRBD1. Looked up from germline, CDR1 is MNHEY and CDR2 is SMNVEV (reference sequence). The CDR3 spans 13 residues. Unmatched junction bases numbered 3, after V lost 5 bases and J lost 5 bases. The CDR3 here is CASSPGQHNEQFF. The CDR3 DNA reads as TGTGCCAGCAGTCCGGGACAGCACAATGAGCAGTTCTTC.

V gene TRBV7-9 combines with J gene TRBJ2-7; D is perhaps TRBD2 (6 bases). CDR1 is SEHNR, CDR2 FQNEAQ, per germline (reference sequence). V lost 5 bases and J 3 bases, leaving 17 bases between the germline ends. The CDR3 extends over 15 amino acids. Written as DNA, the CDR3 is TGTGCCAGCAGCCGTCGCCCAACGGGGGACTACGAGCAGTACTTC. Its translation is CASSRRPTGDYEQYF.

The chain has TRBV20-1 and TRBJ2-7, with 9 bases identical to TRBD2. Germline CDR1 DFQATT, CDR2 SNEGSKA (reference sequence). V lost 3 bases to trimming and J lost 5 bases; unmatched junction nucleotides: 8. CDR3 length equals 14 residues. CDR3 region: CSASRASGIDEQYF. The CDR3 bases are TGCAGTGCTAGTCGGGCTAGCGGGATTGACGAGCAGTACTTC.